These 32 T cell receptor beta chains came from one sample sequenced in a study of beta chain features in type 1 diabetes. Isolated RNA was reverse transcribed in full, so expressed TCRB transcripts were sequenced. Some clones are missing from TCRdb's copy, which holds only in-frame ones; the method was immunoSEQ multiplex PCR. The repertoire consists of 500,000 to 700,000 clones, with around 15% occurring once and the leading ten covering about 0.097%. Sequenced input: naive CD4+ T cells from blood. These TCRs come from a man between 18 and 29 years old in good health.

The gene calls are TRBV10-3 and TRBJ2-5, with D unresolved. The DNA end is a closer match to TRBJ2-7, so the J assignment may be wrong. The CDR3 covers 15 residues. Germline V CDR1 and CDR2: ENHRY, SYGVKD. CDR3 sequence reads: CAISESKSSSYEQYF. CDR3 DNA sequence: TGTGCCATCAGTGAGTCGAAAAGTAGCTCCTACGAGCAGTACTTC.

This CDR3 reads CASSQSPVAEAFF. CDR3 nucleotides: TGTGCCAGCAGCCAATCTCCGGTGGCTGAAGCTTTCTTT. V gene TRBV7-9 combines with J gene TRBJ1-1; no reliable D call. This CDR3 has 13 amino acids. CDR1 is SEHNR and CDR2 is FQNEAQ in the germline V gene (reference sequence). Trimming pared 5 bases from V and 6 bases from J, leaving 13 bases between.

There are a few counts of this clone. This sequence joins TRBV10-3 and TRBJ1-2; TRBD1 is a possible D gene (6 bases). Trimming cost V 0 bases and J 4 bases, with 12 bases left between them. The CDR3 is made up of 15 amino acids. Germline-derived CDR1 and CDR2 are ENHRY and SYGVKD. The CDR3 here is CAISESGGLGYGYTF. For the CDR3, the DNA is TGTGCCATCAGTGAGTCGGGGGGGCTCGGCTATGGCTACACCTTC.

Only a few counts were recorded for this clone. The chain carries TRBV4-3 and TRBJ1-2; 9 nucleotides align to TRBD1. The V segment lost 3 bases and the J segment 4 bases; nucleotides outside the gene matches: 6. The length of the CDR3 is 15 residues. Germline lookup yields CDR1 LGHNA and CDR2 YSLEER. The CDR3 DNA sequence: TGCGCCAGCAGCCACCTAACAGGGGGCGCCTATGGCTACACCTTC. Its translation: CASSHLTGGAYGYTF.

CDR3 amino acids: CASSIGEWKGIYEQYF. CDR3 bases: TGTGCCAGTAGTATAGGAGAATGGAAAGGGATCTACGAGCAGTACTTC. The chain combines TRBV19 with TRBJ2-7; D is unresolved. CDR1 is LNHDA, CDR2 SQIVND, per germline (reference sequence). The CDR3 runs to 16 residues. Trimming shortened V by 1 base and J by 3 bases, and 16 bases separated the two germline ends.

The sample holds a few counts of this clone. This chain connects TRBV25-1 to TRBJ2-5; D uncertain. The length of the CDR3 is 10 residues. Germline-derived CDR1 and CDR2 are MGHDK and SYGVNS. With 10 bases removed from V and 5 bases from J, the gap between germline ends came to 8 bases. This CDR3 reads CATAAETQYF. Here the CDR3 DNA reads TGTGCCACCGCCGCCGAGACCCAGTACTTC. The full variable domain, completed using reference TRBV25-1 and TRBJ2-5, is EADIYQTPRYLVIGTGKKITLECSQTMGHDKMYWYQQDPGMELHLIHYSYGVNSTEKGDLSSESTVSRIRTEHFPLTLESARPSHTSQYLCATAAETQYFGPGTRLLVL.

The chain employs TRBV6-5 and TRBJ2-5; 8 bases fit TRBD1. The CDR3 is made up of 15 amino acids. In germline, CDR1 is MNHEY, CDR2 SVGAGI. V dropped 6 bases and J dropped 5; count of bases not matched to a gene: 11. The DNA of the CDR3 is TGTGCCAGCAGGCCAGGACAGGGTGTTTTCGAGACCCAGTACTTC. Protein product: CASRPGQGVFETQYF.

A few counts support this clone. The rearrangement links TRBV2 to TRBJ2-2; D not resolved. Germline values: CDR1 SNHLY, CDR2 FYNNEI. CDR3 length: 14 amino acids. V lost 6 bases and J lost 2, with 10 bases in between. The CDR3 nucleotides are TGTGCCAGCAGGTCGGAGAGCAACACCGGGGAGCTGTTTTTT. It yields the protein CASRSESNTGELFF.

This clone was counted a few times. The CDR3 DNA reads TGTGCCAGCAGCTTATTGCGTCTCGGGGACACTGAAGCTTTCTTT. This encodes CASSLLRLGDTEAFF. This rearrangement joins TRBV7-2 to TRBJ1-1; D gene unclear. The CDR3 spans 15 residues. V was cut by 2 bases and J by 3 bases, with 13 bases left in between. Germline CDR1 SGHTA, CDR2 FQGNSA. Complete variable domain (other parts from reference TRBV7-2 and TRBJ1-1): GAGVSQSPSNKVTEKGKDVELRCDPISGHTALYWYRQSLGQGLEFLIYFQGNSAPDKSGLPSDRFSAERTGGSVSTLTIQRTQQEDSAVYLCASSLLRLGDTEAFFGQGTRLTVV.

This clone was seen a handful of times. V is TRBV7-3 and J is TRBJ1-5; tentatively, D is TRBD1 (5 bases). Trimming removed 4 bases at V and 8 bases at J, with 15 bases between. CDR1 and CDR2 from the germline V gene are SGHTA and FQGTGA. The length of the CDR3 is 14 residues. The CDR3 nucleotides are TGTGCCAGCAGCTCGAAGGCGGGGGTAGAGCCCCAGCATTTT. Amino acids: CASSSKAGVEPQHF.

The CDR3 region has the DNA TGTGCCAGCAGCTTAGGTTTCAGGGTGGAGAATGGCTACACCTTC. Amino acids: CASSLGFRVENGYTF. J is TRBJ1-2 and V is TRBV7-9; possible D gene TRBD1, 5 bases. The germline V gene has CDR1 SEHNR and CDR2 FQNEAQ (reference sequence). This CDR3 region has 15 residues. V was shortened by 1 base and J by 6 bases, with 15 bases between the two germline ends.

V gene TRBV6-5 combines with J gene TRBJ1-3; TRBD1 is a possible D gene (5 bases). The V end lost 6 bases, the J end lost 2 bases, and 14 bases lay between the germline ends. In germline, CDR1 is MNHEY, CDR2 SVGAGI. The CDR3 spans 15 residues. CDR3: CASRAGKSPGNTIYF. Here the CDR3 DNA reads TGTGCCAGCAGGGCAGGGAAATCTCCTGGAAACACCATATATTTT.

The chain carries TRBV28 and TRBJ1-1, with D tentatively TRBD1 (6 bases). The V gene lost 5 bases and the J gene lost 4 bases, with 14 bases spanning the gap. CDR1 and CDR2 (germline): MDHEN, SYDVKM. The CDR3 has 14 residues. CDR3 coding DNA: TGTGCCAGCAGTGTGGCGGGGGCGAGCACTGAAGCTTTCTTT. This gives the protein CASSVAGASTEAFF.

This clone was counted a few times. The chain carries TRBV9 and TRBJ1-1; unclear D gene. The V gene's germline CDR1 is SGDLS and CDR2 YYNGEE. The length of the CDR3 is 14 residues. V was cut by 0 bases and J by 8 bases, with 14 bases left in between. CDR3 protein: CASSVASTLSEAFF. The DNA of the CDR3 is TGTGCCAGCAGCGTAGCCTCAACTCTTTCCGAAGCTTTCTTT. The variable domain in full, with the rest retrieved from reference TRBV9 and TRBJ1-1, is DSGVTQTPKHLITATGQRVTLRCSPRSGDLSVYWYQQSLDQGLQFLIQYYNGEERAKGNILERFSAQQFPDLHSELNLSSLELGDSALYFCASSVASTLSEAFFGQGTRLTVV.

This clone showed up just a few times. V usage is TRBV29-1 and J usage is TRBJ1-2, with D maybe TRBD1 (6 bases). Germline V CDR1 and CDR2: SQVTM, ANQGSEA. Trimming cost V 5 bases and J 2 bases, with 12 bases left between them. The CDR3 consists of 13 residues. In nucleotides, the CDR3 is TGCAGCGTTTGGGGGGGCCGCAACTATGGCTACACCTTC. Amino acid sequence: CSVWGGRNYGYTF.

This clone was counted a few times. This chain connects TRBV27 to TRBJ2-3, with 9 positions matching TRBD2. Germline values: CDR1 MNHEY, CDR2 SMNVEV (reference sequence). With 7 bases clipped from V and 0 bases from J, the junction kept 5 bases outside the gene matches. This CDR3 has 15 amino acids. The CDR3 reads CASKGGRASTDTQYF. The CDR3 bases are TGTGCCAGCAAGGGCGGGAGGGCAAGCACAGATACGCAGTATTTT.

This clone was seen a few times. Other nucleotide sequences from this sample produce the same CDR3. The V call is TRBV6-5, the J call TRBJ2-1, with 7 bases identical to TRBD2. The ends lost 6 bases at V and 7 bases at J; junction bases unmatched: 6. This CDR3 has 13 residues. Germline values: CDR1 MNHEY, CDR2 SVGAGI. CDR3 nucleotides: TGTGCCAGCAGCCTCGGACTAGTAAATGAGCAGTTCTTC. Residues: CASSLGLVNEQFF.

The J gene is TRBJ2-5, the V gene TRBV30; no reliable D call. Trimming left V 3 bases short and J 7 bases short, with 12 bases between. CDR3 length equals 12 residues. Germline V gives CDR1 GTSNPN, CDR2 SVGIG (reference sequence). The chain's CDR3 is CAWRDSKGTQYF. DNA of the CDR3: TGTGCCTGGAGGGATTCCAAGGGGACCCAGTACTTC.

This clone was recorded a few times. The J gene is TRBJ2-7, the V gene TRBV7-2; a weak D match, TRBD2 (7 bases). The CDR3 contains 16 residues. In germline, CDR1 is SGHTA, CDR2 FQGNSA. The germline V and J ends were trimmed by 5 bases and 4 bases, with 21 bases remaining between them. Here the CDR3 reads CASSPDIGGARYEQYF. In nucleotides, the CDR3 is TGTGCCAGCAGCCCAGACATTGGGGGGGCGCGATACGAGCAGTACTTC.

V is TRBV7-2 and J is TRBJ2-3; D is tentatively TRBD1 or TRBD2 (5 bases each). CDR1 and CDR2 (germline): SGHTA, FQGNSA. V dropped 0 bases and J dropped 1 base, with 20 bases sitting between them. The CDR3 covers 19 residues. The CDR3: CASSLAGAGWARGTDTQYF. CDR3 sequence (DNA): TGTGCCAGCAGCTTAGCAGGCGCAGGGTGGGCGCGGGGCACAGATACGCAGTATTTT. The full variable domain, with the rest looked up from reference TRBV7-2 and TRBJ2-3, is GAGVSQSPSNKVTEKGKDVELRCDPISGHTALYWYRQSLGQGLEFLIYFQGNSAPDKSGLPSDRFSAERTGGSVSTLTIQRTQQEDSAVYLCASSLAGAGWARGTDTQYFGPGTRLTVL.

The rearrangement joins TRBV7-2 to TRBJ2-1, with TRBD2 matching over 8 bases. This CDR3 comprises 16 residues. The ends lost 3 bases at V and 7 bases at J; junction bases unmatched: 11. Germline V CDR1 and CDR2: SGHTA, FQGNSA. CDR3: CASSLAGTSVINEQFF. CDR3 sequence (DNA): TGTGCCAGCAGCTTGGCCGGGACTAGTGTCATTAATGAGCAGTTCTTC. Full variable domain (remainder filled in from reference TRBV7-2 and TRBJ2-1): GAGVSQSPSNKVTEKGKDVELRCDPISGHTALYWYRQSLGQGLEFLIYFQGNSAPDKSGLPSDRFSAERTGGSVSTLTIQRTQQEDSAVYLCASSLAGTSVINEQFFGPGTRLTVL.

The rearrangement joins TRBV6-5 to TRBJ2-7, with D perhaps matching TRBD1 or TRBD2 (5 bases each). CDR3 size: 16 residues. Trimming took 2 bases from V and 6 from J, leaving 20 bases between them. Germline CDR1 reads MNHEY; CDR2 reads SVGAGI. DNA for the CDR3: TGTGCCAGCAGTTACCGGAGCCCGACATTGAGGGGCGAGCAGTACTTC. It is translated as CASSYRSPTLRGEQYF.

This clone was seen only a few times. Within the sample, other DNA sequences also encode this same CDR3. The rearrangement uses TRBV7-2 and TRBJ2-7, with TRBD2 matching 8 bases. CDR1 SGHTA and CDR2 FQGNSA come from the germline V gene. The ends lost 4 bases at V and 1 base at J; junction bases unmatched: 3. The CDR3 is made up of 14 amino acids. The CDR3 DNA reads as TGTGCCAGCAGCTATACTAGCGGTTCCTACGAGCAGTACTTC. Its translation: CASSYTSGSYEQYF.

This clone came up a few times. This chain joins TRBV7-2 and TRBJ1-6; TRBD1 might be the D (5 bases). V was trimmed by 3 bases and J by 7 bases, leaving 16 bases between them. Germline CDR1 is SGHTA and CDR2 is FQGNSA. This CDR3 is built from 16 residues. In DNA, the CDR3 is TGTGCCAGCAGCTTCCCGGGGCAGGGCAGCAATTCACCCCTCCACTTT. This sequence encodes CASSFPGQGSNSPLHF.

This clone turned up a few times. An end of the junction differs from the germline gene, which may be a read error. The chain is built from TRBV7-7 and TRBJ2-3, with D unclear. Germline V gives CDR1 SSHAT, CDR2 FNYEAQ (reference sequence). The CDR3 loop spans 15 amino acids. CDR3 residues: CASSRHVEQTDTQYF. CDR3 in DNA: TGTGCTAGCAGCCGGCACGTGGAGCAGACGGATACGCAGTATTTT.

The V gene is TRBV6-5, the J gene TRBJ2-5; 7 nucleotides align to TRBD2. The V gene end was trimmed by 5 bases and the J gene end by 4 bases; junction bases not matched to a gene: 7. There are 14 residues in the CDR3. Germline V gene data show CDR1 as MNHEY and CDR2 as SVGAGI. CDR3 region: CASSEWGEGETQYF. In nucleotides, the CDR3 is TGTGCCAGCAGTGAATGGGGGGAGGGAGAGACCCAGTACTTC.

This clone was seen more than once but under ten times. The genes are TRBV5-1 and TRBJ2-3; D is undetermined. Germline assignment: CDR1 SGHRS and CDR2 YFSETQ. The V end was cut by 7 bases, the J end by 2 bases, with 5 bases between. This CDR3 is 11 amino acids long. In nucleotides, the CDR3 is TGCGCCAGCCAATCCACAGATACGCAGTATTTT. Residues: CASQSTDTQYF. Using reference TRBV5-1 and TRBJ2-3 for the parts outside the CDR3, the full variable domain is KAGVTQTPRYLIKTRGQQVTLSCSPISGHRSVSWYQQTPGQGLQFLFEYFSETQRNKGNFPGRFSGRQFSNSRSEMNVSTLELGDSALYLCASQSTDTQYFGPGTRLTVL.

This clone was seen a few times. The CDR3 loop reads CASSGNNRRQYRLYEQYF. The CDR3 DNA sequence: TGTGCCAGCAGTGGGAATAATCGGAGACAGTACCGTTTATACGAGCAGTACTTC. The gene calls are TRBV6-1 and TRBJ2-7, with D tentatively TRBD1 (5 bases). The length of the CDR3 is 18 residues. Trimming shortened V by 4 bases and J by 4 bases, and 26 bases separated the two germline ends. Germline values: CDR1 MNHNS, CDR2 SASEGT.

This clone showed up just a few times. The V and J genes are TRBV9 and TRBJ2-2; no definite D call. CDR1 and CDR2 (germline): SGDLS, YYNGEE. Trimming pared 3 bases from V and 1 base from J, leaving 13 bases between. CDR3 size: 16 residues. The CDR3 loop is CASSATAARNTGELFF. As DNA, the CDR3 is TGTGCCAGCAGCGCCACGGCGGCACGGAACACCGGGGAGCTGTTTTTT.

This clone has more than one count but fewer than ten. The CDR3 spells CASSLSGQGVVYEQYF. CDR3 DNA sequence: TGTGCCAGCAGCTTATCCGGACAGGGGGTAGTATACGAGCAGTACTTC. The chain couples TRBV7-2 to TRBJ2-7; 10 bases align to TRBD1. CDR1 and CDR2 from the germline V gene are SGHTA and FQGNSA. Losses at the gene ends were 2 bases for V and 4 bases for J; bases not matched to a gene: 8. The CDR3 consists of 16 residues.

The chain joins TRBV11-1 to TRBJ1-1; the D is unclear. The CDR3 has 15 amino acids. Trimming removed 5 bases from V and 6 bases from J, with 19 bases in between. Germline V gene sequence: CDR1 SGHAT, CDR2 FQDESV (reference sequence). CDR3 DNA sequence: TGTGCCAGCAGCCACCGGGTCTCAACAGTAGCTGAAGCTTTCTTT. It encodes CASSHRVSTVAEAFF.

This clone was counted a few times. The chain employs TRBV12-5 and TRBJ2-3; maybe TRBD1 (6 bases). V lost 2 bases and J 2 bases, leaving 8 bases between the germline ends. The germline V gene encodes CDR1 LGHNT and CDR2 FRNRAP. This CDR3 region has 14 residues. CDR3 sequence: CASGLTGTTDTQYF. The CDR3 coding sequence is TGTGCTAGTGGTTTGACAGGGACCACAGATACGCAGTATTTT.